Below, 23 T cell receptor beta chains from the same sample are listed, as sequenced in a study of OX40 agonist ivuxolimab in advanced cancers. Libraries were prepared by immunoSEQ multiplex PCR; TCRdb keeps only in-frame clonotypes and omits some of them. The repertoire has some 99,000 clones, less than 95% of them found once; the top ten carry about 0.19%. This material consisted of CD4+ or CD8+ T cells sorted from blood, taken in a trial of the OX40 agonist ivuxolimab. The receptors shown here come from an adult with an advanced solid tumor such as melanoma, head and neck, liver or kidney cancer.

The rearrangement links TRBV5-6 to TRBJ2-5; D perhaps matches TRBD1 (5 bases). The germline V gene has CDR1 SGHDT and CDR2 YYEEEE. Trimming removed 4 bases from V and 0 bases from J, with 16 bases in between. The CDR3 sequence is 16 residues long. The CDR3 DNA reads TGTGCCAGCAGCCCGTTAGACAGAGCGTACCAAGAGACCCAGTACTTC. Translating it yields CASSPLDRAYQETQYF.

The chain couples TRBV5-1 to TRBJ1-2, with TRBD1 as a possible D gene (6 bases). The CDR3 consists of 15 residues. Germline V gene data show CDR1 as SGHRS and CDR2 as YFSETQ. Trimming left V 4 bases short and J 4 bases short, with 17 bases between. The CDR3 region has the DNA TGCGCCAGCAGCCCGCAATCGGGGGGGGCCTATGGCTACACCTTC. As protein: CASSPQSGGAYGYTF.

V usage is TRBV18 and J usage is TRBJ1-3; D not certain. V was trimmed by 2 bases and J by 7 bases, leaving 6 bases between them. The germline gives CDR1 KGHSH, CDR2 LQKENI. The CDR3 contains 12 residues. Written as DNA, the CDR3 is TGTGCCAGCTCACCAGAGAGGAACACCATATATTTT. It translates to CASSPERNTIYF.

The chain carries TRBV5-4 and TRBJ1-6; D ambiguous. This CDR3 is 13 amino acids long. Deletions cut 0 bases from V and 8 bases from J, with 6 bases between. CDR1 is SGHNT and CDR2 is YYREEE in the germline V gene (reference sequence). The CDR3 region is CASSLETYSPLHF. CDR3 nucleotides: TGTGCCAGCAGCTTGGAAACCTATTCACCCCTCCACTTT. Drawing the rest from reference TRBV5-4 and TRBJ1-6, the complete variable domain is ETGVTQSPTHLIKTRGQQVTLRCSSQSGHNTVSWYQQALGQGPQFIFQYYREEENGRGNFPPRFSGLQFPNYSSELNVNALELDDSALYLCASSLETYSPLHFGNGTRLTVT.

The chain is built from TRBV7-6 and TRBJ2-1; no definite D call. Germline CDR1 and CDR2: SGHVS and FNYEAQ. The germline V and J ends were trimmed by 1 base and 5 bases, with 15 bases remaining between them. This CDR3 spans 16 amino acids. The CDR3 DNA sequence: TGTGCCAGCAGCTTAGTAGGTCGCCAACTAAACAATGAGCAGTTCTTC. It encodes CASSLVGRQLNNEQFF.

The chain joins TRBV19 to TRBJ2-6; 10 nucleotides match TRBD1. Germline lookup yields CDR1 LNHDA and CDR2 SQIVND (reference sequence). V lost 3 bases to trimming and J lost 0 bases; unmatched junction nucleotides: 8. The CDR3 consists of 19 residues. The CDR3 here is CASSMGTGAYFSGANVLTF. The CDR3 nucleotides are TGTGCCAGTAGTATGGGGACAGGGGCCTATTTCTCTGGGGCCAACGTCCTGACTTTC.

This clone was seen only once. V and J are TRBV28 and TRBJ1-1; no clear D. Germline assignment: CDR1 MDHEN and CDR2 SYDVKM. Trimming shortened V by 6 bases and J by 4 bases, and 15 bases separated the two germline ends. The CDR3 contains 14 residues. The CDR3, as DNA: TGTGCCAGCAGCCAGACCCGAATGGGCACTGAAGCTTTCTTT. This encodes CASSQTRMGTEAFF.

The rearrangement uses TRBV6-6 and TRBJ1-5; a weak D match, TRBD1 (6 bases). Germline V gene lookup returns CDR1 MNHNY and CDR2 SVGAGI (reference sequence). CDR3 size: 15 residues. V was pared by 3 bases and J by 3 bases, with 12 bases between. This CDR3 is CASSYSGAPNQPQHF. The CDR3, as DNA: TGTGCCAGCAGTTATTCAGGGGCCCCCAATCAGCCCCAGCATTTT.

The chain links TRBV5-6 to TRBJ2-7, with D unclear. The CDR3 totals 15 residues. Germline V gene lookup returns CDR1 SGHDT and CDR2 YYEEEE. The V and J ends lost 1 base and 3 bases respectively, with 14 bases between them. CDR3 sequence (DNA): TGTGCCAGCAGCTTGAGGGCCGGCGCCGTCTACGAGCAGTACTTC. Translating gives CASSLRAGAVYEQYF. Together with reference TRBV5-6 and TRBJ2-7, the CDR3 gives the full variable domain: DAGVTQSPTHLIKTRGQQVTLRCSPKSGHDTVSWYQQALGQGPQFIFQYYEEEERQRGNFPDRFSGHQFPNYSSELNVNALLLGDSALYLCASSLRAGAVYEQYFGPGTRLTVT.

The chain links TRBV5-1 to TRBJ2-4; D is possibly TRBD1 (6 bases). The germline V gene has CDR1 SGHRS and CDR2 YFSETQ. V was shortened by 8 bases and J by 3 bases, with 12 bases between the two germline ends. The CDR3 contains 13 residues. CDR3: CASHRVNKNIQYF. The CDR3 DNA follows: TGCGCCAGTCACAGGGTGAACAAAAACATTCAGTACTTC.

The chain recombines TRBV15 with TRBJ1-3, with D possibly being TRBD1 (6 bases). Germline values: CDR1 LNHNV, CDR2 YYDKDF (reference sequence). This CDR3 has 18 amino acids. Deletions cut 3 bases from V and 1 base from J, with 19 bases between. The CDR3 is CATSRTGTNLWSGNTIYF. The CDR3 DNA is TGTGCCACCAGCAGGACCGGGACAAATTTATGGTCTGGAAACACCATATATTTT.

This clone was counted a single time. V usage is TRBV10-1 and J usage is TRBJ1-6; D is unclear. V dropped 4 bases and J dropped 6 bases, with 10 bases sitting between them. CDR3 size: 14 residues. CDR1 is WNHNN and CDR2 is SYGVQD in the germline V gene (reference sequence). This CDR3 is CASSVGTANSPLHF. The DNA for the CDR3 is TGCGCCAGCAGTGTCGGAACGGCTAATTCACCCCTCCACTTT.

The chain links TRBV6-1 to TRBJ2-1; possible D gene TRBD2, 5 bases. Germline CDR1 reads MNHNS; CDR2 reads SASEGT. This CDR3 spans 13 amino acids. The V end lost 10 bases, the J end lost 0 bases, and 10 bases lay between the germline ends. CDR3 in amino acids: CATSGSSYNEQFF. In nucleotides, the CDR3 is TGTGCCACCAGCGGAAGCTCCTACAATGAGCAGTTCTTC.

The chain employs TRBV6-5 and TRBJ1-2; 9 bases align to TRBD1. The CDR3 contains 14 residues. The trim removed 6 bases at V and 2 bases at J, leaving 4 bases unmatched. CDR1 and CDR2 (germline): MNHEY, SVGAGI. For the CDR3, the DNA is TGTGCCAGCAGGCGGGACAGGGTAAACTATGGCTACACCTTC. Protein sequence: CASRRDRVNYGYTF.

The J gene is TRBJ2-7, the V gene TRBV5-6; possibly TRBD1 for D (6 bases). CDR3 size: 13 residues. V lost 0 bases and J 9 bases, leaving 13 bases between the germline ends. Germline V gene lookup returns CDR1 SGHDT and CDR2 YYEEEE. The CDR3 DNA reads as TGTGCCAGCAGCTTGGGGCCTCCCAGGGGGCAGTACTTC. It specifies CASSLGPPRGQYF.

The chain employs TRBV4-3 and TRBJ1-1; weak D call: TRBD1 (6 bases). The CDR3 loop spans 15 amino acids. Looked up from germline, CDR1 is LGHNA and CDR2 is YSLEER. Between the trimmed V and J ends, which lost 3 bases and 1 base, there was a span of 12 bases. CDR3 nucleotide sequence: TGCGCCAGCAGCCAGGCATTCAGGGGGAACACTGAAGCTTTCTTT. The encoded protein is CASSQAFRGNTEAFF.

The sample holds one count of this clone. The rearrangement links TRBV6-5 to TRBJ1-2; 12 bases line up with TRBD1. Looked up from germline, CDR1 is MNHEY and CDR2 is SVGAGI. Trimming took 5 bases from V and 8 from J; bases not matched to a gene: 3. CDR3 length equals 13 residues. The CDR3 reads CASSMGTGGGYTF. The CDR3 DNA sequence: TGTGCCAGCAGTATGGGGACAGGGGGCGGCTACACCTTC.

The V and J genes are TRBV15 and TRBJ1-2; the D is unclear. The CDR3 is 14 residues long. Germline-derived CDR1 and CDR2 are LNHNV and YYDKDF (reference sequence). V was clipped by 1 base and J by 4 bases, with 10 bases between them. The CDR3 nucleotides read TGTGCCACCAGCAGAGGGGAAGGGCTCTATGGCTACACCTTC. This gives the protein CATSRGEGLYGYTF.

The chain joins TRBV9 to TRBJ1-6; 10 nucleotides line up with TRBD1. There are 15 residues in the CDR3. After removal of 3 bases from V and 7 bases from J, the junction contained 4 bases not matched to a gene. Germline loops: CDR1 SGDLS, CDR2 YYNGEE. This CDR3 reads CASSAGQGGNSPLHF. CDR3 coding DNA: TGTGCCAGCAGCGCCGGACAGGGGGGAAATTCACCCCTCCACTTT. The full variable domain, rest sourced from reference TRBV9 and TRBJ1-6, is DSGVTQTPKHLITATGQRVTLRCSPRSGDLSVYWYQQSLDQGLQFLIQYYNGEERAKGNILERFSAQQFPDLHSELNLSSLELGDSALYFCASSAGQGGNSPLHFGNGTRLTVT.

The chain recombines TRBV10-3 with TRBJ2-7; D may be TRBD1 (5 bases). In germline, CDR1 is ENHRY, CDR2 SYGVKD. Trimming pared 3 bases from V and 2 bases from J, leaving 17 bases between. The CDR3 sequence is 16 residues long. The CDR3 bases are TGTGCCATCAGTGATCCCCAAAGGGGCGAGACCTACGAGCAGTACTTC. Translation: CAISDPQRGETYEQYF.

The chain links TRBV6-6 to TRBJ1-1; tentatively, D is TRBD1 (5 bases). Germline V gene lookup returns CDR1 MNHNY and CDR2 SVGAGI (reference sequence). Trimming took off 2 bases at V and 12 bases at J, with 16 bases between the two ends. CDR3 size: 13 residues. This CDR3 reads CASSYRGRGISFF. The CDR3 nucleotides read TGTGCCAGCAGTTACCGGGGCCGCGGGATATCTTTCTTT.

The chain carries TRBV9 and TRBJ1-1, with D perhaps TRBD1 (5 bases). CDR1 SGDLS and CDR2 YYNGEE come from the germline V gene. CDR3 length: 13 residues. The V end was cut by 4 bases, the J end by 4 bases, with 11 bases between. CDR3 in DNA: TGTGCCAGCAGCAAAGGGGTAAGCACTGAAGCTTTCTTT. Translation gives CASSKGVSTEAFF.

The genes are TRBV19 and TRBJ1-1, with 8 bases lining up with TRBD1. After removal of 5 bases from V and 11 bases from J, the junction contained 7 bases not matched to a gene. The germline CDR1 and CDR2 sequences are LNHDA and SQIVND (reference sequence). This CDR3 is built from 12 residues. CDR3 in amino acids: CASSSRQGKAFF. CDR3 sequence (DNA): TGTGCCAGTAGTTCCCGACAGGGGAAGGCTTTCTTT.